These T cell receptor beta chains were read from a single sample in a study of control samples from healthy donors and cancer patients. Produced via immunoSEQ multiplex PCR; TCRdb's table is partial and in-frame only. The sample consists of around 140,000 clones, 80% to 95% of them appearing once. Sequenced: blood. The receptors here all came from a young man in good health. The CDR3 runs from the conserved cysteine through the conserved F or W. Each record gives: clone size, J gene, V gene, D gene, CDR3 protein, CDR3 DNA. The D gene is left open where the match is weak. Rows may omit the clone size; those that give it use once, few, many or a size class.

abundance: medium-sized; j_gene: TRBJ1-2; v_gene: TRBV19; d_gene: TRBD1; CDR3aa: CASQGARVYGYTF; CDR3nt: TGTGCCAGCCAGGGGGCCAGAGTATATGGCTACACCTTC
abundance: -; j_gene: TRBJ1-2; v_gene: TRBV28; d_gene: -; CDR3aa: CASSFPRTGSLYGYTF; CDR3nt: TGTGCCAGCAGCTTCCCTAGGACGGGTAGCCTCTATGGCTACACCTTC
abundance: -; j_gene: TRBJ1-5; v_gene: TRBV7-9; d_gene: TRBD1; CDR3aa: CASSSDRGLGWSNQPQHF; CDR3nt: TGTGCCAGCAGCTCGGACAGGGGGCTGGGTTGGAGCAATCAGCCCCAGCATTTT
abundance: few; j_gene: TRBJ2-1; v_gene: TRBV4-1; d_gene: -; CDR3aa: CASSPTAAEQFF; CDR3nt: TGCGCCAGCAGCCCCACGGCGGCTGAGCAGTTCTTC
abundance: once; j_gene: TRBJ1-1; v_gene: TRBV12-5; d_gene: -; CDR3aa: CASGFTTVEGTEAFF; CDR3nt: TGTGCTAGTGGTTTTACGACAGTGGAGGGCACTGAAGCTTTCTTT
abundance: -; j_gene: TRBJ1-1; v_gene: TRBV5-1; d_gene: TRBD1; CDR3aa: CASSLEQGVEAFF; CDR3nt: TGCGCCAGCAGCTTGGAACAGGGGGTTGAGGCTTTCTTT
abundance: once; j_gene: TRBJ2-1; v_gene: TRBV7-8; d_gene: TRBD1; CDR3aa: CASSLVRGPNEQFF; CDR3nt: TGTGCCAGCAGCTTAGTGAGGGGGCCCAATGAGCAGTTCTTC
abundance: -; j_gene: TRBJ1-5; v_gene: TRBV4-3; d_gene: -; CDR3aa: CASSPGSHSNQPQHF; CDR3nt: TGCGCCAGCAGCCCCGGGTCCCATAGCAATCAGCCCCAGCATTTT
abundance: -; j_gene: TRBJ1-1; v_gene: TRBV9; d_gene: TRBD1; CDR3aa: CASTPTGFNTEAFF; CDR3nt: TGTGCCAGCACCCCGACAGGGTTTAACACTGAAGCTTTCTTT
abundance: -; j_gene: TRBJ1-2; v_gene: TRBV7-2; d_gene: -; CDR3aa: CASSTPGTDYGYTF; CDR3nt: TGTGCCAGCAGCACACCCGGGACCGACTATGGCTACACCTTC
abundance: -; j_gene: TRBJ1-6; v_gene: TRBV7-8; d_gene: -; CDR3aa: CASSLVLKGNSPLHF; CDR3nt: TGTGCCAGCAGCTTAGTTCTCAAGGGAAATTCACCCCTCCACTTT
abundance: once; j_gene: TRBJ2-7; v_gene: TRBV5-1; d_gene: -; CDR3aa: CASSLFPDASSSYEQYF; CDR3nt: TGCGCCAGCAGCTTATTCCCCGACGCCTCGAGCTCCTACGAGCAGTACTTC
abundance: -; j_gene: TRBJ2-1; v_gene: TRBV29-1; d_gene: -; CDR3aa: CSGGDSKYNEQFF; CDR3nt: TGCAGCGGCGGGGACTCAAAATACAATGAGCAGTTCTTC
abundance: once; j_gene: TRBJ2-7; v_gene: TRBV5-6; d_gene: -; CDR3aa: CASSLGGGFEQYF; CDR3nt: TGTGCCAGCAGCCTGGGGGGAGGTTTCGAGCAGTACTTC
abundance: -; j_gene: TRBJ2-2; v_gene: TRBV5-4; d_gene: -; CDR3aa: CASSLPTAYTGELFF; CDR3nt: TGTGCCAGCAGCTTGCCGACGGCCTACACCGGGGAGCTGTTTTTT
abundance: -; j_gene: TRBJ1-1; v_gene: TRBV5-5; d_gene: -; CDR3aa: CASSLLRGQAFF; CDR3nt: TGTGCCAGCAGCTTGTTGCGGGGCCAAGCTTTCTTT
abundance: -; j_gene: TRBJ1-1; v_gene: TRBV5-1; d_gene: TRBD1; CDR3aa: CASSTNSIHSGQGVEAFF; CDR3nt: TGCGCCAGCAGCACTAATTCCATACATTCGGGACAGGGGGTTGAAGCTTTCTTT
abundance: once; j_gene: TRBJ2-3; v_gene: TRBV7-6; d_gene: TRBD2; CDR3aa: CASSLNTGGGAVDTQYF; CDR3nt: TGTGCCAGCAGCTTGAATACTGGCGGGGGGGCGGTCGATACGCAGTATTTT
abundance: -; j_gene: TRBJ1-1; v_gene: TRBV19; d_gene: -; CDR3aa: CASSIMINTEAFF; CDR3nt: TGTGCCAGTAGTATCATGATTAACACTGAAGCTTTCTTT
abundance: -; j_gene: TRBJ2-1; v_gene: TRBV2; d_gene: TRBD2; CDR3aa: CASRGLAGVSEQFF; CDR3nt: TGTGCCAGCAGGGGACTAGCGGGAGTGAGTGAGCAGTTCTTC
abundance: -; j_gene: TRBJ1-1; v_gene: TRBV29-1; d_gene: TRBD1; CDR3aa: CSVRGSPGQGVLGAFF; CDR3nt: TGCAGCGTTCGAGGAAGTCCAGGACAGGGCGTGTTAGGAGCTTTCTTT
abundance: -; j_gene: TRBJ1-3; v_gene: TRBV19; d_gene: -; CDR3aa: CASRTSGNTIYF; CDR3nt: TGTGCCAGTAGAACCTCTGGAAACACCATATATTTT
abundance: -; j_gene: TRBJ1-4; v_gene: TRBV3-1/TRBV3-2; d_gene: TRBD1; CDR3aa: CASSEDRARTNEKLFF; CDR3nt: TGTGCCAGCAGCGAAGACAGGGCGAGGACTAATGAAAAACTGTTTTTT
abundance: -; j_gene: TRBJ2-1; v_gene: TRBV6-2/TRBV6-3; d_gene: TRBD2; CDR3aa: CASSYSGIGPYNEQFF; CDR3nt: TGTGCCAGCAGTTATAGCGGGATAGGCCCCTACAATGAGCAGTTCTTC
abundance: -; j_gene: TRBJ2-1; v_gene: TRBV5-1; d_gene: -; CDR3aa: CASSFRGYEQFF; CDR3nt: TGCGCCAGCAGCTTCCGGGGTTATGAGCAGTTCTTC
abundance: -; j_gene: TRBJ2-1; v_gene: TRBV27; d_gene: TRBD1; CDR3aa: CASSLPGQDNEQFF; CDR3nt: TGTGCCAGCAGCCTACCGGGACAGGACAATGAGCAGTTCTTC
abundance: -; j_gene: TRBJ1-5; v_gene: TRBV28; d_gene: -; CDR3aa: CASSPYRAGQPQHF; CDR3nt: TGTGCCAGCAGCCCCTACCGTGCCGGTCAGCCCCAGCATTTT
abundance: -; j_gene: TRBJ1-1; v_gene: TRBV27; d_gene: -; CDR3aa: CASNLLGRMNTEAFF; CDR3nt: TGTGCCAGCAATCTCCTTGGACGGATGAACACTGAAGCTTTCTTT
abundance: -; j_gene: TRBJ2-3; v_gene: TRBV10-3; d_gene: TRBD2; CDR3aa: CASGLAGLTDTQYF; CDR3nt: TGTGCCTCGGGACTAGCGGGACTTACAGATACGCAGTATTTT
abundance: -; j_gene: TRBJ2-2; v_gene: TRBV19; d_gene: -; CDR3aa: CASSMGQVNGELFF; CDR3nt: TGTGCCAGTAGTATGGGCCAGGTAAACGGGGAGCTGTTTTTT
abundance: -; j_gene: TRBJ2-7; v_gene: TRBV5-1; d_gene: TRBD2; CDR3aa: CASSILAGPSYEQYF; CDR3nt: TGCGCCAGCAGCATACTAGCGGGGCCCTCCTACGAGCAGTACTTC
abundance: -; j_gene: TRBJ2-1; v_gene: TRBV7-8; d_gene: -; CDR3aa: CASSPTPTGEQFF; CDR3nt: TGTGCCAGCAGCCCTACCCCCACTGGTGAGCAGTTCTTC
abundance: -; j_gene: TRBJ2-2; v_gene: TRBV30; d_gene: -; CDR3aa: CAWGRSNTGELFF; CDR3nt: TGTGCCTGGGGAAGGTCGAACACCGGGGAGCTGTTTTTT
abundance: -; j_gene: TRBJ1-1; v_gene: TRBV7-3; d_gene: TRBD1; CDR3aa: CASSPRVGTGVNTEAFF; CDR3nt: TGTGCCAGCAGCCCTAGGGTCGGGACAGGGGTGAACACTGAAGCTTTCTTT
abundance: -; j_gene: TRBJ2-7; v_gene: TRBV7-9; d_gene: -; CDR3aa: CASSAPSPVSRSSYEQYF; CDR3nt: TGTGCCAGCAGCGCACCCAGTCCCGTTTCGAGGAGCTCCTACGAGCAGTACTTC
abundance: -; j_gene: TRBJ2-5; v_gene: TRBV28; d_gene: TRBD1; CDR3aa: CASVRDRETQYF; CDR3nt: TGTGCCAGCGTCCGGGACAGAGAGACCCAGTACTTC
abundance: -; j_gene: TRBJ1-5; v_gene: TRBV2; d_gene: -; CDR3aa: CASSRVSGNQPQHF; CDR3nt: TGTGCCAGCAGCAGGGTTTCTGGCAATCAGCCCCAGCATTTT
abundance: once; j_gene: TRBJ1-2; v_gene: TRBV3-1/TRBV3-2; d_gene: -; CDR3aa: CASSDARGYTF; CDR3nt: TGTGCCAGCAGCGACGCCCGAGGCTACACCTTC
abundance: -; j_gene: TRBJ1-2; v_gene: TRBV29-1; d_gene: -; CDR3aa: CSVDIVRANYGYTF; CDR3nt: TGCAGCGTTGATATCGTCAGAGCTAACTATGGCTACACCTTC
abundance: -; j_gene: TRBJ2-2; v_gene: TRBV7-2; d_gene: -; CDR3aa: CASSPVGQGSPGELFF; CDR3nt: TGTGCCAGCAGCCCGGTGGGGCAGGGTAGCCCCGGGGAGCTGTTTTTT
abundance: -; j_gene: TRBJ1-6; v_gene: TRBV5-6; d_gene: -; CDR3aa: CASSTSGSPLHF; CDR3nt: TGTGCCAGCAGCACCTCGGGTTCACCCCTCCACTTT
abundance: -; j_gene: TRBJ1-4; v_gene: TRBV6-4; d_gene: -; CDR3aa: CASRTDGGSEKLFF; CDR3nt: TGTGCCAGCAGGACAGACGGGGGAAGTGAAAAACTGTTTTTT
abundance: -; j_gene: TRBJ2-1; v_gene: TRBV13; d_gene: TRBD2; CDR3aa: CASSLELASNYNEQFF; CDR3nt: TGTGCCAGCAGCTTAGAACTAGCGTCGAACTACAATGAGCAGTTCTTC
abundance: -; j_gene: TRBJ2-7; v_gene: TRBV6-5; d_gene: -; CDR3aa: CASSFRRDILNHEQYF; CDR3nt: TGTGCCAGCAGTTTCAGACGGGATATCCTAAACCACGAGCAGTACTTC
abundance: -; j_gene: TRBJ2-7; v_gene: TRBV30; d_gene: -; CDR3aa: CAWRGDRPPYEQYF; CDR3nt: TGTGCCTGGAGGGGAGACAGGCCCCCCTACGAGCAGTACTTC
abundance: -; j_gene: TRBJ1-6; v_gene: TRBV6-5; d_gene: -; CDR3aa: CASSYSARPNSPLHF; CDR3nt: TGTGCCAGCAGTTACTCGGCTCGACCAAATTCACCCCTCCACTTT
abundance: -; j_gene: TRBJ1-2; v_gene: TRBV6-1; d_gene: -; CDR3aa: CASSESGLYGYTF; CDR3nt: TGTGCCAGCAGTGAATCAGGGCTCTATGGCTACACCTTC
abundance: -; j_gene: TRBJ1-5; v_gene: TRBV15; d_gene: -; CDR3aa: CATSRDPLVNQPQHF; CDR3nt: TGTGCCACCAGCAGAGATCCCCTGGTGAATCAGCCCCAGCATTTT
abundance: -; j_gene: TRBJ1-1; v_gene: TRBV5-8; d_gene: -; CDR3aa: CASSLSGGDTEAFF; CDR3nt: TGTGCCAGCAGCTTAAGTGGGGGCGACACTGAAGCTTTCTTT